Below are 19 T cell receptor gamma chains sequenced from a single sample in a study of Vδ1+ human thymocytes. General study findings and limits: In the thymus, TRG and TRD repertoires looked highly polyclonal with Gaussian CDR3 lengths.

Antigens of these TCRs are unknown. The template was reverse-transcribed extracted RNA. The CDR3 regions were amplified by multiplex PCR from V-gene primers to a constant-region primer. With CATT, TCRdb re-called clones from the multiplex PCR reads. The table includes some 11,000 gamma-chain clones, roughly 45% detected once. The specimen sequenced was Vdelta1+ gamma-delta thymocytes from the thymus. The subset denotes: FACS-sorted CD3+ TCRalphabeta- TCRVdelta1+ TCRVdelta2- thymocytes. The receptors were gathered from a boy under two years old who had congenital heart surgery.

This chain uses TRGV4 with TRGJP2. Assignment of the J gene here rests on matching the DNA to germline, because TCRdb gives none. From germline, CDR1 is EGSTGY and CDR2 YDSYTSSV. Trimming cost V 1 base and J 12 bases; bases outside gene matches: 8. The CDR3 consists of 13 residues. CDR3 protein: CATWDGLLRIKTF. Written as DNA, the CDR3 is TGTGCCACCTGGGATGGACTGTTGAGGATCAAGACGTTT.

As for this clone: Other DNA variants within this sample encode the same CDR3. The chain combines TRGV4 with TRGJ1 or TRGJ2. TCRdb lists no J gene, so it was determined here by aligning the DNA to germline. Losses at the gene ends were 1 base for V and 3 bases for J; bases not matched to a gene: 6. The CDR3 is 14 amino acids. Germline-derived CDR1 and CDR2 are EGSTGY and YDSYTSSV. The CDR3 spells CATWDGPFYYKKLF. For the CDR3, the DNA is TGTGCCACCTGGGATGGCCCTTTTTATTATAAGAAACTCTTT.

A remark on this clone: With a much larger clone just one base away, this may be a read error. Additional DNA sequences in this sample encode the identical CDR3. The rearrangement joins TRGV9 to TRGJ1 or TRGJ2. The CDR3 consists of 12 residues. V dropped 2 bases and J dropped 4; count of bases not matched to a gene: 2. Germline-derived CDR1 and CDR2 are GITISATS and ISYDGTV (reference sequence). CDR3 in amino acids: CALWEDYYKKLF. Written as DNA, the CDR3 is TGTGCCTTGTGGGAGGACTATTATAAGAAACTCTTT.

A single count supports this clone. The rearrangement uses TRGV5 and TRGJP2. As TCRdb names no J gene, one was assigned here on the basis of a DNA match to germline. Germline trimming cut 3 bases from V and 3 bases from J; bases unmatched to any gene: 1. The CDR3 extends over 13 amino acids. CDR1 is VINAFY and CDR2 is YDVSNSKD in the germline V gene. CDR3 amino acids: CATWDGSDWIKTF. The CDR3 DNA reads as TGTGCCACCTGGGACGGTAGTGATTGGATCAAGACGTTT.

The J gene has no call, while the V gene is TRGV5. The CDR3 has 12 amino acids. CDR1 and CDR2 (germline): VINAFY, YDVSNSKD. The CDR3 DNA reads TGTGCCACCTGGGACAGTTCTTATAAGAAGCTCTTT. Its translation: CATWDSSYKKLF.

The J gene is TRGJ1 or TRGJ2, the V gene TRGV9. This CDR3 contains 10 residues. Germline trimming cut 2 bases from V and 15 bases from J; bases unmatched to any gene: 7. CDR1 and CDR2 from the germline V gene are GITISATS and ISYDGTV (reference sequence). CDR3 nucleotide sequence: TGTGCCTTGTGGGAGGCAGTGATACTCTTT. This translates into CALWEAVILF.

With regard to this clone: It may be a read error: a sequence one base away is much more abundant. This chain joins TRGV5 and TRGJ1 or TRGJ2. Germline matching of the DNA provided the J gene here, since TCRdb leaves it blank. This CDR3 is built from 14 residues. CDR1 and CDR2 from the germline V gene are VINAFY and YDVSNSKD. V lost 0 bases to trimming and J lost 2 bases; unmatched junction nucleotides: 4. CDR3 sequence reads: CATWDRRDYYKKLF. The CDR3 bases are TGTGCCACCTGGGACAGGCGCGATTATTATAAGAAACTCTTT.

As concerns this clone: The junction departs from germline at one end; a sequencing error may be responsible. The chain carries TRGV2 and TRGJ1 or TRGJ2. Germline-derived CDR1 and CDR2 are EGSNGY and YDSYNSKV. This CDR3 is built from 12 residues. In DNA, the CDR3 is TGTGCCACCTTGGACGGTTATTATAAGAAACTCTTT. It specifies CATLDGYYKKLF.

This rearrangement joins TRGV9 to TRGJ1 or TRGJ2. The J gene, absent from TCRdb, was called here by matching the DNA to germline. Unmatched junction bases numbered 18, after V lost 5 bases and J lost 11 bases. Germline lookup yields CDR1 GITISATS and CDR2 ISYDGTV (reference sequence). The CDR3 is 14 amino acids. The CDR3 DNA reads as TGTGCCTTGTGGGTGGCACCCCATGTCCGGGAGAAACTCTTT. Translating it yields CALWVAPHVREKLF.

This clone turned up a few times. This chain joins TRGV8 and TRGJ1 or TRGJ2. The CDR3 consists of 12 residues. J gave up 5 bases and V 2 bases, and 3 bases lay outside the gene matches. Germline CDR1 reads VENAVY; CDR2 reads YDSYNSRV. This chain's CDR3 is CATWDIDYKKLF. The CDR3 bases are TGTGCCACCTGGGATATCGATTATAAGAAACTCTTT.

This clone occurred a few times. J is TRGJ1 or TRGJ2 and V is TRGV5. This CDR3 is built from 12 residues. V shed 1 base and J 7 bases; nucleotides not matched to a gene: 4. Germline CDR1 VINAFY, CDR2 YDVSNSKD. In nucleotides, the CDR3 is TGTGCCACCTGGGACAGCCCATATAAGAAACTCTTT. The encoded protein is CATWDSPYKKLF.

The V gene was left uncalled, and the J gene is TRGJ1 or TRGJ2. CDR3 length equals 18 residues. CDR3: CATWDSRPPHPAYYKKLF. The CDR3 DNA sequence: TGTGCCACCTGGGACAGTCGCCCGCCACACCCCGCTTATTATAAGAAACTCTTT.

This chain joins TRGV3 and TRGJP2. TCRdb does not report a J gene; here it was assigned by matching the DNA to germline references. After removal of 0 bases from V and 12 bases from J, the junction contained 7 bases not matched to a gene. The CDR3 loop spans 13 amino acids. The germline V gene encodes CDR1 VTNTFY and CDR2 YDVSTARD (reference sequence). CDR3 loop: CATWDRPARIKTF. Written as DNA, the CDR3 is TGTGCCACCTGGGACAGGCCGGCTAGGATCAAGACGTTT.

The chain couples TRGV5 to TRGJ1 or TRGJ2. Assignment of the J gene here rests on matching the DNA to germline, because TCRdb gives none. Losses at the gene ends were 0 bases for V and 3 bases for J; bases not matched to a gene: 8. Germline assignment: CDR1 VINAFY and CDR2 YDVSNSKD. The CDR3 is 15 residues long. CDR3 in amino acids: CATWDRPTFYYKKLF. The CDR3, as DNA: TGTGCCACCTGGGACAGGCCCACCTTTTATTATAAGAAACTCTTT.

The chain joins TRGV4 to TRGJ1 or TRGJ2. TCRdb leaves out the J gene; it was filled in here by matching the DNA to germline. Germline CDR1 reads EGSTGY; CDR2 reads YDSYTSSV. Trimming removed 4 bases from V and 3 bases from J; junction bases left unmatched: 15. The CDR3 is 16 amino acids. CDR3: CATWDTLITSYYKKLF. DNA of the CDR3: TGTGCCACCTGGGACACCCTTATTACATCTTATTATAAGAAACTCTTT.

This rearrangement joins TRGV4 to TRGJP2. Here the J gene was assigned by germline matching of the DNA, as TCRdb has none. The CDR3 totals 15 residues. The ends lost 1 base at V and 0 bases at J; junction bases unmatched: 2. The germline CDR1 and CDR2 sequences are EGSTGY and YDSYTSSV. The CDR3 loop is CATWDGNSSDWIKTF. The CDR3 DNA sequence: TGTGCCACCTGGGATGGAAATAGTAGTGATTGGATCAAGACGTTT.

The chain is built from TRGV4 and TRGJ1 or TRGJ2. Germline matching of the DNA provided the J gene here, since TCRdb leaves it blank. V lost 2 bases, J lost 0 bases, and 10 bases stayed unmatched. The CDR3 spans 16 residues. Per germline, CDR1 EGSTGY and CDR2 YDSYTSSV. The CDR3 reads CATWDACFLNYYKKLF. The CDR3 bases are TGTGCCACCTGGGATGCCTGCTTTTTGAATTATTATAAGAAACTCTTT.

This rearrangement joins TRGV4 to TRGJ1 or TRGJ2. The J gene, missing from TCRdb, was assigned here through DNA to germline matching. The J segment lost 3 bases and the V segment lost 0 bases, leaving 14 bases of the junction unmatched. Germline V gene lookup returns CDR1 EGSTGY and CDR2 YDSYTSSV. The CDR3 length is 17 residues. The CDR3 is CATWDGPYVRPYYKKLF. The CDR3 DNA reads TGTGCCACCTGGGATGGGCCTTATGTGCGGCCTTATTATAAGAAACTCTTT.

Points on this clone: The same CDR3 arises from other DNA sequences in this sample as well. The chain uses TRGV4 and TRGJ1 or TRGJ2. Matching the DNA to germline supplied the J gene, which TCRdb does not give. CDR1 is EGSTGY and CDR2 is YDSYTSSV in the germline V gene. The V and J ends lost 1 base and 3 bases, in that order; junction bases with no gene match: 6. The CDR3 has 14 amino acids. CDR3 region: CATWDGPPYYKKLF. CDR3 DNA: TGTGCCACCTGGGATGGACCTCCTTATTATAAGAAACTCTTT.